Shown below are 20 T cell receptor beta chains from a single sample sequenced in a study of T cells in Graves' hyperthyroidism and ophthalmopathy. Researchers took RNA transcripts and amplified the TCR beta CDR3 regions from them. First-round RT-PCR targeting the TCR CDR3 was performed with the HTBI primer set. A single record per CDR3 protein comes from TCRdb applying MiXCR to the multiplex PCR reads. The sample has around 800,000 distinct CDR3 sequences, roughly 37% seen once. What was sequenced was blood. All receptors derive from a man aged 18 to 35 with Graves' hyperthyroidism.

A single count supports this clonotype. The junction differs from germline at one of its ends, possibly a read error. The chain links TRBV20-1 to TRBJ2-2, with 9 positions matching TRBD2. Germline values: CDR1 DFQATT, CDR2 SNEGSKA (reference sequence). The CDR3 has 15 amino acids. CDR3 DNA sequence: TGCAGTGCAAAGAGAATAGCGGGGGAGTCCGGGAAGCTGTTTTTT. This codes for CSAKRIAGESGKLFF.

On this clonotype itself: Just one base apart from a much larger clone, this may be a read error. The rearrangement joins TRBV7-2 to TRBJ2-6; tentatively, D is TRBD1 (6 bases). The V gene lost 4 bases and the J gene lost 2 bases, with 15 bases spanning the gap. The CDR3 totals 17 residues. Germline-derived CDR1 and CDR2 are SGHTA and FQGNSA. This CDR3 reads CASSSFAQGTGANVLTF. CDR3 sequence (DNA): TGTGCCAGCAGCTCCTTCGCCCAGGGGACTGGGGCCAACGTCCTGACTTTC. Variable domain in full (rest from reference TRBV7-2 and TRBJ2-6): GAGVSQSPSNKVTEKGKDVELRCDPISGHTALYWYRQSLGQGLEFLIYFQGNSAPDKSGLPSDRFSAERTGGSVSTLTIQRTQQEDSAVYLCASSSFAQGTGANVLTFGAGSRLTVL.

This chain uses TRBV5-5 with TRBJ1-1, with D possibly being TRBD1 (6 bases). Germline V CDR1 and CDR2: SGHKS, YYEKEE (reference sequence). V was trimmed by 4 bases and J by 8 bases, leaving 15 bases between them. The CDR3 consists of 13 residues. The CDR3 is CASSTYRGQEAFF. In DNA, the CDR3 is TGTGCCAGCAGCACCTACCGGGGACAAGAAGCTTTCTTT.

The chain combines TRBV15 with TRBJ1-5; D gene unclear. V was trimmed by 3 bases and J by 4 bases, leaving 10 bases between them. This CDR3 is 14 amino acids long. From germline, CDR1 is LNHNV and CDR2 YYDKDF (reference sequence). CDR3: CATSRPDVNQPQHF. In DNA form, the CDR3 reads TGTGCCACCAGCAGGCCGGACGTTAATCAGCCCCAGCATTTT. Combining the CDR3 with reference TRBV15 and TRBJ1-5 gives the whole variable domain DAMVIQNPRYQVTQFGKPVTLSCSQTLNHNVMYWYQQKSSQAPKLLFHYYDKDFNNEADTPDNFQSRRPNTSFCFLDIRSPGLGDTAMYLCATSRPDVNQPQHFGDGTRLSIL.

This rearrangement joins TRBV9 to TRBJ2-7; D perhaps matches TRBD2 (6 bases). Germline-derived CDR1 and CDR2 are SGDLS and YYNGEE. The CDR3 runs 14 residues. V was clipped by 4 bases and J by 6 bases, with 17 bases between them. CDR3 loop: CASSHGRDLSEQYF. In DNA, the CDR3 is TGTGCCAGCAGCCACGGCCGGGACTTAAGCGAGCAGTACTTC.

This clonotype was found a few times. The chain couples TRBV6-1 to TRBJ1-6; D is ambiguous. Deletions cut 1 base from V and 10 bases from J, with 11 bases between. The CDR3 totals 14 residues. Per the germline V gene, CDR1 is MNHNS and CDR2 is SASEGT. The chain's CDR3 is CASSEEELGSPLHF. Written as DNA, the CDR3 is TGTGCCAGCAGTGAAGAGGAGTTGGGATCACCCCTCCACTTT.

This clonotype was counted ten times or more. The CDR3 coding sequence is TGCAGTGCTAAGGTGGGAGGACAGCCCCAGCATTTT. It yields the protein CSAKVGGQPQHF. The chain couples TRBV20-1 to TRBJ1-5; no reliable D call. CDR3 size: 12 residues. V was trimmed by 4 bases and J by 7 bases, leaving 11 bases between them. Germline CDR1 and CDR2: DFQATT and SNEGSKA (reference sequence).

This clonotype was counted ten times or more. This chain uses TRBV29-1 with TRBJ2-5; D is unresolved. The CDR3 is 13 residues long. V dropped 7 bases and J dropped 1 base, with 13 bases sitting between them. Germline CDR1 is SQVTM and CDR2 is ANQGSEA. This CDR3 is CSAQEAVQETQYF. The CDR3 DNA reads TGCAGCGCCCAAGAGGCAGTCCAAGAGACCCAGTACTTC. Using reference TRBV29-1 and TRBJ2-5 for the parts outside the CDR3, the full variable domain is SAVISQKPSRDICQRGTSLTIQCQVDSQVTMMFWYRQQPGQSLTLIATANQGSEATYESGFVIDKFPISRPNLTFSTLTVSNMSPEDSSIYLCSAQEAVQETQYFGPGTRLLVL.

This clonotype was counted a single time. This sequence joins TRBV10-3 and TRBJ1-5; 9 bases are a match to TRBD1. CDR3 length equals 15 residues. The V segment lost 10 bases and the J segment 0 bases; nucleotides outside the gene matches: 7. CDR1 ENHRY and CDR2 SYGVKD come from the germline V gene. The CDR3 sequence: CASDRTGDSNQPQHF. CDR3 bases: TGTGCCAGCGATCGGACAGGGGATAGCAATCAGCCCCAGCATTTT.

Here the CDR3 DNA reads TGTGCCAGCAGCCCAGGACGGGGACTAGGGTTAGAGACCCAGTACTTC. It is translated as CASSPGRGLGLETQYF. The chain carries TRBV7-6 and TRBJ2-5; 8 nucleotides match TRBD2. There are 16 residues in the CDR3. The J segment lost 4 bases and the V segment lost 5 bases, leaving 12 bases of the junction unmatched. CDR1 is SGHVS and CDR2 is FNYEAQ in the germline V gene.

This clonotype was seen a handful of times. The J gene is TRBJ2-6, the V gene TRBV7-9; 8 nucleotides align to TRBD1. Unmatched junction bases numbered 6, after V lost 3 bases and J lost 2 bases. Germline-derived CDR1 and CDR2 are SEHNR and FQNEAQ (reference sequence). The CDR3 has 17 amino acids. CDR3 DNA: TGTGCCAGCAGCTTGGGCCCACAGGGGGCTGGGGCCAACGTCCTGACTTTC. This translates into CASSLGPQGAGANVLTF.

About this clonotype: A single base separates this from a much larger clone, so it may be a read error. The chain has TRBV12-3 or TRBV12-4 and TRBJ2-6; D not resolved. V shed 6 bases and J shed 4 bases, with 10 bases lying between them. This CDR3 is 14 amino acids long. The CDR3 here is CASSPSVGANVLTF. The CDR3, as DNA: TGTGCCAGCAGCCCATCCGTCGGGGCCAACGTCCTGACTTTC.

The V gene is TRBV7-3, the J gene TRBJ1-4; maybe TRBD1 (6 bases). V was shortened by 5 bases and J by 2 bases, with 12 bases between the two germline ends. Germline CDR1 reads SGHTA; CDR2 reads FQGTGA. This CDR3 spans 15 amino acids. In DNA form, the CDR3 reads TGTGCCAGCAGCCGAGACGGGGGCACTAATGAAAAACTGTTTTTT. Translating gives CASSRDGGTNEKLFF. Variable domain in full (rest from reference TRBV7-3 and TRBJ1-4): GAGVSQTPSNKVTEKGKYVELRCDPISGHTALYWYRQSLGQGPEFLIYFQGTGAADDSGLPNDRFFAVRPEGSVSTLKIQRTERGDSAVYLCASSRDGGTNEKLFFGSGTQLSVL.

The chain carries TRBV2 and TRBJ2-2; D gene uncertain. This CDR3 comprises 16 residues. V was shortened by 5 bases and J by 3 bases, with 16 bases between the two germline ends. From germline, CDR1 is SNHLY and CDR2 FYNNEI. The CDR3 DNA is TGTGCCAGCAGTTTCGACTCACCGACTCACACCGGGGAGCTGTTTTTT. This encodes CASSFDSPTHTGELFF.

The V call is TRBV29-1, the J call TRBJ1-2; 10 bases line up with TRBD1. The CDR3 sequence is 14 residues long. J lost 4 bases, V lost 7 bases, and 9 bases had no gene match. The V gene's germline CDR1 is SQVTM and CDR2 ANQGSEA. This CDR3 is CSGSGTGEGYGYTF. The CDR3 DNA is TGCAGCGGCTCCGGGACAGGGGAGGGCTATGGCTACACCTTC.

The CDR3 protein is CASSQAIYEQYF. CDR3 sequence (DNA): TGTGCCAGCAGCCAAGCTATCTACGAGCAGTACTTC. V usage is TRBV12-3 or TRBV12-4 and J usage is TRBJ2-7, with D unclear. The CDR3 consists of 12 residues. With 6 bases removed from V and 3 bases from J, the gap between germline ends came to 9 bases.

The rearrangement joins TRBV28 to TRBJ1-5; the match to TRBD1 covers 12 bases. Per germline, CDR1 MDHEN and CDR2 SYDVKM. Trimming cost V 4 bases and J 3 bases; bases outside gene matches: 13. The CDR3 totals 19 residues. CDR3: CASSYPIGSGQGANQPQHF. CDR3 sequence (DNA): TGTGCCAGCAGTTACCCCATAGGCTCGGGACAGGGGGCCAATCAGCCCCAGCATTTT.

The chain combines TRBV12-3 or TRBV12-4 with TRBJ1-5; D gene unclear. CDR3 length: 14 residues. V was trimmed by 3 bases and J by 4 bases, leaving 10 bases between them. The DNA of the CDR3 is TGTGCCAGCAGTTTTTCGGTGGGGAATCAGCCCCAGCATTTT. This encodes CASSFSVGNQPQHF.

In this sample, this clonotype turned up once. The chain joins TRBV25-1 to TRBJ1-6, with unresolved D. CDR1 is MGHDK and CDR2 is SYGVNS in the germline V gene. V was pared by 11 bases and J by 7 bases, with 24 bases between. This CDR3 is 16 amino acids long. The CDR3 nucleotides are TGTGCCTCCAGCAGCTTGGAACGGAGCGGAAATTCACCCCTCCACTTT. Residues: CASSSLERSGNSPLHF. Full variable domain (missing parts from reference TRBV25-1 and TRBJ1-6): EADIYQTPRYLVIGTGKKITLECSQTMGHDKMYWYQQDPGMELHLIHYSYGVNSTEKGDLSSESTVSRIRTEHFPLTLESARPSHTSQYLCASSSLERSGNSPLHFGNGTRLTVT.

The CDR3 nucleotides are TGCAGTGCTAGAGGTACCGGGACGGAAGCCCCCTACGAGCAGTACTTC. It translates to CSARGTGTEAPYEQYF. The rearrangement links TRBV20-1 to TRBJ2-7; D assignment may be TRBD1 or TRBD2 (5 bases each). The CDR3 has 16 residues. Trimming took 1 base from V and 2 from J, leaving 18 bases between them. CDR1 is DFQATT, CDR2 SNEGSKA, per germline (reference sequence).